The clone carrying this TCR beta chain was recorded at least ten times. This entry belongs to a study of metastatic and nonmetastatic thyroid tumors. Trimming removed 4 bases from V and 0 bases from J, with 12 bases in between. This CDR3 contains 15 residues. Germline loops: CDR1 LGHDT, CDR2 YNNKEL (reference sequence). TCRdb re-called the PCR reads via MiXCR. Among around 46,000 clones, about 20% were seen once, and the ten largest hold roughly 3.8%. Thyroid surgery was preceded by no treatment in any patient. The J gene is TRBJ1-1, the V gene TRBV3-1; unclear D gene. The source of this sequence is a male donor with papillary thyroid cancer or a benign thyroid nodule (not recorded which). Some clones in this sample may be carry-over from other donors' samples. The specimen sequenced was blood. CDR3 DNA sequence: TGTGCCAGCAGCCTTGGTAACTCCATGAACACTGAAGCTTTCTTT. Its translation is CASSLGNSMNTEAFF.